Presented here are 32 T cell receptor beta chains from one specimen sequenced in a study of OX40 agonist ivuxolimab in advanced cancers. Measured with immunoSEQ multiplex PCR; TCRdb has only the in-frame clones, and not every one. The table shows more than 20,000 clones, with 85% to 90% occurring only once. Here the sequenced sample was CD4+ or CD8+ T cells sorted from blood, taken in a trial of the OX40 agonist ivuxolimab. These receptors came from an adult with an advanced solid tumor such as melanoma, head and neck, liver or kidney cancer.

The CDR3 DNA reads TGTGCCAGCGCGGAGGGAGGCGAGCAGTACTTC. Protein: CASAEGGEQYF. The chain uses TRBV7-9 and TRBJ2-7, with D possibly TRBD2 on 6 matching bases. The CDR3 contains 11 residues. Per germline, CDR1 SEHNR and CDR2 FQNEAQ (reference sequence). V was pared by 8 bases and J by 6 bases, with 11 bases between.

V gene TRBV10-2 combines with J gene TRBJ2-1, with 8 bases lining up with TRBD2. CDR1 WSHSY and CDR2 SAAADI come from the germline V gene. Trimming at V came to 0 bases and at J to 6 bases, leaving 7 bases not matched to a gene. This CDR3 has 16 residues. In DNA form, the CDR3 reads TGCGCCAGCAGTGAGTCTCAGCGGGGGCCCATCAATGAGCAGTTCTTC. Translation: CASSESQRGPINEQFF.

This clone was detected only once. The chain combines TRBV2 with TRBJ1-1; tentatively, D is TRBD1 (5 bases). This CDR3 comprises 15 residues. V was shortened by 6 bases and J by 0 bases, with 14 bases between the two germline ends. CDR1 is SNHLY and CDR2 is FYNNEI in the germline V gene. The CDR3 DNA sequence: TGTGCCAGCAGAGTAACAGGTATTATGAACACTGAAGCTTTCTTT. It codes for CASRVTGIMNTEAFF.

The chain links TRBV5-1 to TRBJ2-3, with no clear D. V gave up 0 bases and J gave up 0 bases, with 8 bases separating them. This CDR3 has 15 amino acids. CDR1 is SGHRS and CDR2 is YFSETQ in the germline V gene. CDR3 protein: CASSLVVGSTDTQYF. The CDR3 DNA follows: TGCGCCAGCAGCTTGGTTGTGGGGAGCACAGATACGCAGTATTTT.

This rearrangement joins TRBV5-5 to TRBJ2-1, with 10 bases lining up with TRBD2. The trim removed 0 bases at V and 1 base at J, leaving 4 bases unmatched. CDR3 size: 17 residues. CDR1 and CDR2 (germline): SGHKS, YYEKEE (reference sequence). CDR3 bases: TGTGCCAGCAGCTTGGAGGGACTAGCGCATTCCTACAATGAGCAGTTCTTC. Translated, it gives CASSLEGLAHSYNEQFF.

J is TRBJ1-6 and V is TRBV2; D uncertain. CDR1 is SNHLY, CDR2 FYNNEI, per germline. CDR3 length: 16 amino acids. The V gene lost 3 bases and the J gene lost 6 bases, with 15 bases spanning the gap. The DNA for the CDR3 is TGTGCCAGCAGTGATCCGGACGGAGTTCTTAATTCACCCCTCCACTTT. Protein: CASSDPDGVLNSPLHF.

The chain has TRBV19 and TRBJ1-1; no firm D call. The CDR3 length is 13 residues. Between the trimmed V and J ends, which lost 1 base and 4 bases, there was a span of 7 bases. The germline V gene has CDR1 LNHDA and CDR2 SQIVND (reference sequence). The DNA for the CDR3 is TGTGCCAGTAGTATAGGGGAGGGCACTGAAGCTTTCTTT. Protein sequence: CASSIGEGTEAFF. Complete variable domain (other parts from reference TRBV19 and TRBJ1-1): DGGITQSPKYLFRKEGQNVTLSCEQNLNHDAMYWYRQDPGQGLRLIYYSQIVNDFQKGDIAEGYSVSREKKESFPLTVTSAQKNPTAFYLCASSIGEGTEAFFGQGTRLTVV.

This clone has a single count. The gene calls are TRBV19 and TRBJ1-5; a possible D gene is TRBD1 (5 bases). Germline CDR1 and CDR2: LNHDA and SQIVND (reference sequence). V dropped 6 bases and J dropped 0 bases, with 21 bases sitting between them. The CDR3 loop spans 18 amino acids. The CDR3 spells CASSQEGTVAYSNQPQHF. CDR3 in DNA: TGTGCCAGTAGCCAGGAGGGGACGGTAGCTTATAGCAATCAGCCCCAGCATTTT.

The rearrangement joins TRBV7-9 to TRBJ2-1, with D maybe TRBD1 (5 bases). The CDR3 runs 12 residues. Germline assignment: CDR1 SEHNR and CDR2 FQNEAQ (reference sequence). Trimming took off 5 bases at V and 14 bases at J, with 16 bases between the two ends. CDR3 nucleotides: TGTGCCAGCAGCGCCCCCCCGGACATTAAGTTCTTC. This sequence encodes CASSAPPDIKFF.

This clone has only a few counts. The V call is TRBV7-6, the J call TRBJ2-2, with D perhaps TRBD1 or TRBD2 (6 bases each). V dropped 6 bases and J dropped 4 bases, with 15 bases sitting between them. The CDR3 extends over 15 amino acids. Germline V lookup: CDR1 SGHVS, CDR2 FNYEAQ. Here the CDR3 reads CASSEWGAGTGELFF. In nucleotides, the CDR3 is TGTGCCAGCAGTGAGTGGGGGGCTGGCACCGGGGAGCTGTTTTTT.

This clone turned up a few times. The rearrangement links TRBV6-1 to TRBJ2-7; TRBD2 matches at 12 bases. Trimming cost V 1 base and J 10 bases; bases outside gene matches: 8. This CDR3 spans 15 amino acids. From germline, CDR1 is MNHNS and CDR2 SASEGT. The CDR3 sequence is CASSEGRGLAGSQYF. In nucleotides, the CDR3 is TGTGCCAGCAGTGAAGGAAGGGGACTAGCGGGTTCACAGTACTTC.

The rearrangement uses TRBV10-2 and TRBJ1-1, with TRBD1 identical over 7 bases. Germline assignment: CDR1 WSHSY and CDR2 SAAADI. This CDR3 comprises 14 residues. V lost 7 bases, J lost 2 bases, and 7 bases stayed unmatched. The CDR3 sequence is CASTRGQVNTEAFF. The CDR3, as DNA: TGCGCCAGCACCCGAGGACAGGTCAACACTGAAGCTTTCTTT.

The chain employs TRBV5-1 and TRBJ1-4, with 8 bases lining up with TRBD1. J lost 5 bases, V lost 4 bases, and 10 bases had no gene match. In germline, CDR1 is SGHRS, CDR2 YFSETQ. The CDR3 runs 16 residues. In DNA form, the CDR3 reads TGCGCCAGCAGCCCGGAAACCGGGACAGGCAATGAAAAACTGTTTTTT. Its protein product is CASSPETGTGNEKLFF. Together with reference TRBV5-1 and TRBJ1-4, the CDR3 gives the full variable domain: KAGVTQTPRYLIKTRGQQVTLSCSPISGHRSVSWYQQTPGQGLQFLFEYFSETQRNKGNFPGRFSGRQFSNSRSEMNVSTLELGDSALYLCASSPETGTGNEKLFFGSGTQLSVL.

This chain links TRBV7-9 with TRBJ2-1, with 7 bases fitting TRBD2. V gave up 1 base and J gave up 5 bases; unmatched junction bases: 5. The CDR3 runs 15 residues. Per germline, CDR1 SEHNR and CDR2 FQNEAQ (reference sequence). This CDR3 is CASSLGAGANNEQFF. The CDR3 DNA is TGTGCCAGCAGCTTAGGTGCGGGAGCAAACAATGAGCAGTTCTTC. The complete variable domain, with remaining parts taken from reference TRBV7-9 and TRBJ2-1, reads DTGVSQNPRHKITKRGQNVTFRCDPISEHNRLYWYRQTLGQGPEFLTYFQNEAQLEKSRLLSDRFSAERPKGSFSTLEIQRTEQGDSAMYLCASSLGAGANNEQFFGPGTRLTVL.

The gene calls are TRBV6-5 and TRBJ2-7; TRBD2 might be the D (7 bases). Germline CDR1 MNHEY, CDR2 SVGAGI. CDR3 size: 15 residues. Trimming took 0 bases from V and 5 from J, leaving 14 bases between them. CDR3: CASSYSSGGANEQYF. DNA for the CDR3: TGTGCCAGCAGTTACTCGAGTGGGGGGGCCAACGAGCAGTACTTC.

This clone occurred a few times. This sequence joins TRBV16 and TRBJ2-7; D call uncertain. Trimming took off 3 bases at V and 4 bases at J, with 10 bases between the two ends. Germline V gives CDR1 KGHSY, CDR2 FQNENV. This CDR3 region has 13 residues. The DNA of the CDR3 is TGTGCCAGCAGCCATTTGTTGGGGTACGAGCAGTACTTC. Translation gives CASSHLLGYEQYF.

The rearrangement uses TRBV6-6 and TRBJ1-1; tentatively, D is TRBD1 (6 bases). The V gene lost 3 bases and the J gene lost 0 bases, with 11 bases spanning the gap. The length of the CDR3 is 15 residues. Germline values: CDR1 MNHNY, CDR2 SVGAGI (reference sequence). The CDR3 DNA sequence: TGTGCCAGCAGTTATGGTCAGGGGTTGAACACTGAAGCTTTCTTT. Translating it yields CASSYGQGLNTEAFF.

The V and J genes are TRBV27 and TRBJ2-7; D may be TRBD1 or TRBD2 (5 bases each). The V gene lost 6 bases and the J gene lost 0 bases, with 12 bases spanning the gap. The CDR3 contains 14 residues. Germline-derived CDR1 and CDR2 are MNHEY and SMNVEV (reference sequence). The CDR3, as DNA: TGTGCCAGCAGCTGGGGACGGGACTCCTACGAGCAGTACTTC. Protein sequence: CASSWGRDSYEQYF.

In this sample, this clone turned up once. V gene TRBV27 combines with J gene TRBJ2-7; tentatively, D is TRBD2 (6 bases). V shed 8 bases and J shed 5 bases, with 19 bases lying between them. CDR1 and CDR2 from the germline V gene are MNHEY and SMNVEV (reference sequence). This CDR3 spans 14 amino acids. The CDR3 sequence: CASSVLGGEHEQYF. CDR3 coding DNA: TGTGCCAGCTCCGTCCTGGGGGGTGAACACGAGCAGTACTTC.

The chain has TRBV6-4 and TRBJ2-3; possibly TRBD1 for D (6 bases). Trimming left V 3 bases short and J 9 bases short, with 19 bases between. Germline V CDR1 and CDR2: MRHNA, SNTAGT. CDR3 length: 15 residues. The CDR3 DNA reads TGTGCCAGCAGTGATAGTGGGCAGGGGAGTGACACGCAGTATTTT. Translating it yields CASSDSGQGSDTQYF.

The chain uses TRBV2 and TRBJ2-7; perhaps TRBD2 as D (5 bases). This CDR3 spans 15 amino acids. The germline V gene has CDR1 SNHLY and CDR2 FYNNEI. Trimming cost V 2 bases and J 3 bases, with 14 bases left between them. CDR3 sequence: CASSEPRVRDYEQYF. CDR3 nucleotides: TGTGCCAGCAGTGAACCTAGGGTACGGGACTACGAGCAGTACTTC. The full variable domain, with the rest looked up from reference TRBV2 and TRBJ2-7, is EPEVTQTPSHQVTQMGQEVILRCVPISNHLYFYWYRQILGQKVEFLVSFYNNEISEKSEIFDDQFSVERPDGSNFTLKIRSTKLEDSAMYFCASSEPRVRDYEQYFGPGTRLTVT.

The chain carries TRBV4-1 and TRBJ1-1, with 10 bases aligning to TRBD1. V dropped 4 bases and J dropped 3; count of bases not matched to a gene: 5. Per germline, CDR1 MGHRA and CDR2 YSYEKL. This CDR3 is 15 amino acids long. Here the CDR3 DNA reads TGCGCCAGCAGCCCCCAGGACAGGGGGGACACTGAAGCTTTCTTT. Amino acid sequence: CASSPQDRGDTEAFF.

The chain links TRBV6-4 to TRBJ2-3; tentative D call: TRBD2 (5 bases). Germline V gene lookup returns CDR1 MRHNA and CDR2 SNTAGT. This CDR3 comprises 11 residues. Trimming pared 9 bases from V and 4 bases from J, leaving 8 bases between. The CDR3, as DNA: TGTGCCAGATTAGCGCCAGATACGCAGTATTTT. It yields the protein CARLAPDTQYF.

The rearrangement uses TRBV5-1 and TRBJ1-4; possible D gene TRBD1, 5 bases. This CDR3 spans 15 amino acids. V lost 3 bases and J lost 2, with 11 bases in between. Germline V gene lookup returns CDR1 SGHRS and CDR2 YFSETQ. The CDR3 nucleotides read TGCGCCAGCAGCTCCCAGCGGGGGACTAATGAAAAACTGTTTTTT. As protein: CASSSQRGTNEKLFF.

The V gene is TRBV27, the J gene TRBJ1-4, with D tentatively TRBD1 (5 bases). Per germline, CDR1 MNHEY and CDR2 SMNVEV (reference sequence). This CDR3 comprises 15 residues. Trimming removed 2 bases from V and 5 bases from J, with 12 bases in between. CDR3 loop: CASSLNVGRNEKLFF. CDR3 in DNA: TGTGCCAGCAGTTTAAATGTGGGGCGGAATGAAAAACTGTTTTTT.

This rearrangement joins TRBV5-8 to TRBJ2-7; TRBD1 might be the D (6 bases). Trimming took off 3 bases at V and 3 bases at J, with 10 bases between the two ends. CDR3 length equals 13 residues. Germline assignment: CDR1 SGHTS and CDR2 YDEGEE. This CDR3 reads CASSSMTGYEQYF. The CDR3 DNA follows: TGTGCCAGCAGCTCAATGACAGGCTACGAGCAGTACTTC.

This chain connects TRBV10-3 to TRBJ2-7, with D possibly matching TRBD1 (5 bases). V lost 5 bases and J lost 0, with 20 bases in between. Germline values: CDR1 ENHRY, CDR2 SYGVKD. CDR3 size: 17 residues. CDR3 sequence reads: CAISQSLPPTVSYEQYF. CDR3 nucleotide sequence: TGTGCCATCAGTCAGAGTCTCCCCCCGACAGTCTCCTACGAGCAGTACTTC.

The rearrangement links TRBV7-3 to TRBJ2-2; no reliable D call. V lost 1 base, J lost 6 bases, and 3 bases lay in between. The CDR3 extends over 12 amino acids. The germline CDR1 and CDR2 sequences are SGHTA and FQGTGA. The CDR3 loop reads CASSLMSGELFF. The CDR3 DNA sequence: TGTGCCAGCAGCTTAATGTCCGGGGAGCTGTTTTTT.

The chain combines TRBV7-9 with TRBJ1-3; perhaps TRBD1 as D (5 bases). Germline V gene data show CDR1 as SEHNR and CDR2 as FQNEAQ (reference sequence). Trimming removed 5 bases from V and 8 bases from J, with 19 bases in between. The CDR3 covers 15 residues. The CDR3 is CASSPNPTDEHTIYF. For the CDR3, the DNA is TGTGCCAGCAGCCCCAACCCGACAGATGAACACACCATATATTTT.

This clone was found a few times. The rearrangement links TRBV6-5 to TRBJ2-7; D is uncertain. The CDR3 covers 15 residues. Germline V gives CDR1 MNHEY, CDR2 SVGAGI. Trimming cost V 0 bases and J 2 bases, with 11 bases left between them. The CDR3 DNA reads TGTGCCAGCAGTTACTCGAGCGATGGGGCCTACGAGCAGTACTTC. It yields the protein CASSYSSDGAYEQYF.

V gene TRBV6-5 combines with J gene TRBJ2-7, with a possible D match to TRBD2 (6 bases). Trimming took 2 bases from V and 0 from J, leaving 11 bases between them. The CDR3 consists of 15 residues. Looked up from germline, CDR1 is MNHEY and CDR2 is SVGAGI. CDR3 residues: CASSYVETSSYEQYF. In DNA form, the CDR3 reads TGTGCCAGCAGTTACGTGGAGACTAGCTCCTACGAGCAGTACTTC.

The chain uses TRBV2 and TRBJ2-1; D is unclear. The germline V and J ends were trimmed by 3 bases and 0 bases, with 6 bases remaining between them. CDR1 is SNHLY and CDR2 is FYNNEI in the germline V gene. The CDR3 totals 14 residues. As DNA, the CDR3 is TGTGCCAGCAGTGAGAGTAGCTCCTACAATGAGCAGTTCTTC. Translating gives CASSESSSYNEQFF.